The 22 T cell receptor beta chains reported below all come from one sample, sequenced in a study of T cell repertoires in cytomegalovirus infection. A single record per CDR3 protein comes from TCRdb applying MiXCR to the reads. The sample yields fewer than 200,000 distinct CDR3 sequences, roughly 19% seen once. The sequenced material came from PBMCs. The receptors stem from a human donor in good health (CMV status not recorded). Some clones in this sample may be carry-over from other donors' samples.

This clonotype was observed a few times. The chain recombines TRBV29-1 with TRBJ2-1, with 10 bases matching TRBD2. Germline loops: CDR1 SQVTM, CDR2 ANQGSEA. V was pared by 6 bases and J by 3 bases, with 5 bases of the junction left unmatched. The CDR3 is 14 amino acids. The CDR3 here is CSVRTSGIYNEQFF. CDR3 nucleotide sequence: TGCAGCGTAAGAACTAGCGGGATCTACAATGAGCAGTTCTTC.

The chain employs TRBV12-3 or TRBV12-4 and TRBJ1-2; D remains ambiguous. V was pared by 4 bases and J by 4 bases, with 7 bases between. The CDR3 runs to 12 residues. The CDR3 region is CASSYRVYGYTF. As DNA, the CDR3 is TGTGCCAGCAGTTACCGGGTCTATGGCTACACCTTC.

The CDR3 spells CASSQSKDKETQYF. Here the CDR3 DNA reads TGCGCCAGCAGTCAATCTAAGGACAAAGAGACCCAGTACTTC. This chain uses TRBV23-1 with TRBJ2-5, with D perhaps matching TRBD1 (5 bases). TRBV23-1 qualifies as an ORF whose function is uncertain. The CDR3 is 14 amino acids. The V gene lost 0 bases and the J gene lost 3 bases, with 8 bases spanning the gap.

This clonotype has ten or more counts. This chain links TRBV7-2 with TRBJ1-3, with a possible D match to TRBD1 (5 bases). The CDR3 covers 15 residues. Trimming shortened V by 5 bases and J by 1 base, and 12 bases separated the two germline ends. Germline V gene lookup returns CDR1 SGHTA and CDR2 FQGNSA. CDR3 bases: TGTGCCAGCAGCCTGGACACCCGATCTGGAAACACCATATATTTT. The encoded protein is CASSLDTRSGNTIYF.

This clonotype was detected a few times. This rearrangement joins TRBV5-1 to TRBJ1-1, with D perhaps TRBD1 (5 bases). The CDR3 spans 13 residues. Trimming pared 0 bases from V and 6 bases from J, leaving 9 bases between. Germline V gene lookup returns CDR1 SGHRS and CDR2 YFSETQ. The CDR3 protein is CASSLAVGPEAFF. The CDR3 nucleotides are TGCGCCAGCAGCTTGGCGGTGGGACCTGAAGCTTTCTTT.

The rearrangement uses TRBV6-2 or TRBV6-3 and TRBJ2-4, with D unclear. CDR1 and CDR2 (germline): MNHEY, SVGEGT. With 6 bases removed from V and 2 bases from J, the gap between germline ends came to 14 bases. The CDR3 runs 15 residues. This CDR3 reads CASRDPVGTKNIQYF. The CDR3, as DNA: TGTGCCAGCAGGGATCCGGTCGGAACCAAAAACATTCAGTACTTC.

A few counts support this clonotype. The V call is TRBV12-3 or TRBV12-4, the J call TRBJ2-1; D unclear. The CDR3 sequence is 14 residues long. Trimming removed 1 base at V and 10 bases at J, with 14 bases between. The chain's CDR3 is CASSLGRRLGEQFF. CDR3 DNA sequence: TGTGCCAGCAGTTTAGGCAGGCGCCTTGGCGAGCAGTTCTTC.

Many counts were recorded for this clonotype. The chain carries TRBV7-2 and TRBJ2-5; 11 positions agree with TRBD2. There are 16 residues in the CDR3. The junction had 6 bases not matched to a gene; V was cut back by 5 bases and J by 1 base. CDR1 and CDR2 (germline): SGHTA, FQGNSA. The CDR3 spells CASSLRTSGPQETQYF. CDR3 DNA sequence: TGTGCCAGCAGCCTTAGGACTAGCGGGCCCCAAGAGACCCAGTACTTC.

This chain connects TRBV7-2 to TRBJ1-1; a weak D match, TRBD1 (5 bases). The CDR3 is 15 amino acids. The germline gives CDR1 SGHTA, CDR2 FQGNSA. V lost 5 bases, J lost 4 bases, and 17 bases lay in between. The CDR3 DNA is TGTGCCAGCAGCCACGACGTCCTCGGGGGCACTGAAGCTTTCTTT. Protein sequence: CASSHDVLGGTEAFF.

This clonotype has ten or more counts. V gene TRBV6-2 or TRBV6-3 combines with J gene TRBJ1-2, with no clear D. CDR1 is MNHEY and CDR2 is SVGEGT in the germline V gene. This CDR3 spans 12 amino acids. The V gene lost 4 bases and the J gene lost 4 bases, with 7 bases spanning the gap. The CDR3 here is CASSSGPYGYTF. For the CDR3, the DNA is TGTGCCAGCAGTTCCGGCCCCTATGGCTACACCTTC.

This clonotype turned up a few times. The chain has TRBV14 and TRBJ2-3; 14 bases align to TRBD2. This CDR3 has 18 residues. The junction had 7 bases not matched to a gene; V was cut back by 4 bases and J by 1 base. Germline CDR1 reads SGHDN; CDR2 reads FVKESK. CDR3 sequence: CASSLRLAGGLRTDTQYF. The DNA of the CDR3 is TGTGCCAGCAGCCTCAGACTAGCGGGGGGGCTTCGCACAGATACGCAGTATTTT. The whole variable domain, filled in from reference TRBV14 and TRBJ2-3, reads EAGVTQFPSHSVIEKGQTVTLRCDPISGHDNLYWYRRVMGKEIKFLLHFVKESKQDESGMPNNRFLAERTGGTYSTLKVQPAELEDSGVYFCASSLRLAGGLRTDTQYFGPGTRLTVL.

This clonotype was counted once. The V call is TRBV20-1, the J call TRBJ2-1, with 8 bases aligning to TRBD2. CDR1 and CDR2 from the germline V gene are DFQATT and SNEGSKA (reference sequence). The CDR3 length is 15 residues. With 6 bases clipped from V and 7 bases from J, the junction kept 14 bases outside the gene matches. DNA of the CDR3: TGCAGTGCAACCTTAAGCGGGAGCGTTCGTAATGAGCAGTTCTTC. This translates into CSATLSGSVRNEQFF.

This clonotype was observed a handful of times. The V call is TRBV12-5, the J call TRBJ2-2, with 8 bases matching TRBD1. CDR1 and CDR2 (germline): LGHNT, FRNRAP. The junction had 7 bases not matched to a gene; V was cut back by 3 bases and J by 1 base. This CDR3 comprises 17 residues. The CDR3: CASGFTQGARNTGELFF. The CDR3 DNA is TGTGCTAGTGGTTTCACCCAGGGGGCTAGGAACACCGGGGAGCTGTTTTTT.

This clonotype was found a few times. This chain uses TRBV29-1 with TRBJ2-1, with TRBD2 matching 12 bases. The CDR3 runs 13 residues. Germline trimming cut 6 bases from V and 10 bases from J; bases unmatched to any gene: 7. Germline CDR1 is SQVTM and CDR2 is ANQGSEA. CDR3 in amino acids: CSVLTSGSTEQFF. CDR3 DNA sequence: TGCAGCGTCTTGACTAGCGGGAGTACGGAGCAGTTCTTC.

This clonotype was counted between two and nine times. This chain connects TRBV7-3 to TRBJ2-1; 10 bases match TRBD2. The trim removed 8 bases at V and 2 bases at J, leaving 9 bases unmatched. This CDR3 is built from 16 residues. In germline, CDR1 is SGHTA, CDR2 FQGTGA. The CDR3 reads CASSSSSGGTYNEQFF. CDR3 nucleotides: TGTGCCAGCTCCTCCTCTAGCGGGGGTACCTACAATGAGCAGTTCTTC.

This clonotype was found a few times. The rearrangement joins TRBV28 to TRBJ2-2; the D gene could be TRBD1 or TRBD2 (5 bases each). The CDR3 loop spans 16 amino acids. The germline gives CDR1 MDHEN, CDR2 SYDVKM. The V end was cut by 2 bases, the J end by 8 bases, with 18 bases between. The CDR3 coding sequence is TGTGCCAGCAGTTTAACCGGGGCGTTTTCGGGTGGGGAGCTGTTTTTT. This codes for CASSLTGAFSGGELFF. The complete variable domain, with remaining parts taken from reference TRBV28 and TRBJ2-2, reads DVKVTQSSRYLVKRTGEKVFLECVQDMDHENMFWYRQDPGLGLRLIYFSYDVKMKEKGDIPEGYSVSREKKERFSLILESASTNQTSMYLCASSLTGAFSGGELFFGEGSRLTVL.

This clonotype was found many times. This sequence joins TRBV19 and TRBJ2-3, with 8 bases aligning to TRBD2. The CDR3 extends over 14 amino acids. Per the germline V gene, CDR1 is LNHDA and CDR2 is SQIVND (reference sequence). Losses at the gene ends were 1 base for V and 4 bases for J; bases not matched to a gene: 1. CDR3 DNA sequence: TGTGCCAGTAGTATAGGGACTAGCCCAGATACGCAGTATTTT. Residues: CASSIGTSPDTQYF.

The V gene is TRBV11-2, the J gene TRBJ2-3, with 8 bases lining up with TRBD2. J lost 4 bases, V lost 1 base, and 4 bases had no gene match. The CDR3 spans 15 residues. Germline assignment: CDR1 SGHAT and CDR2 FQNNGV. CDR3 DNA sequence: TGTGCCAGCAGCTTAGCGGGAGGGCGATCAGATACGCAGTATTTT. Translating gives CASSLAGGRSDTQYF.

This clonotype occurred a few times. The rearrangement links TRBV25-1 to TRBJ2-7, with unresolved D. CDR1 MGHDK and CDR2 SYGVNS come from the germline V gene. V was clipped by 0 bases and J by 7 bases, with 10 bases between them. This CDR3 region has 13 residues. CDR3 nucleotides: TGTGCCAGCAGTGAATATAAGGCAGGTGAGCAGTACTTC. It codes for CASSEYKAGEQYF.

This clonotype was recorded a few times. The chain has TRBV6-6 and TRBJ1-5; 7 bases agree with TRBD1. This CDR3 has 14 residues. Per germline, CDR1 MNHNY and CDR2 SVGAGI (reference sequence). V gave up 4 bases and J gave up 6 bases; unmatched junction bases: 6. The CDR3, as DNA: TGTGCCAGCAGTTCCCGACAGGGTAGTCAGCCCCAGCATTTT. Translating gives CASSSRQGSQPQHF.

The table lists this clonotype with many counts. The CDR3: CASSLRPTGIGLNEQFF. CDR3 DNA: TGTGCCAGCAGCTTAAGGCCAACAGGGATAGGCCTCAATGAGCAGTTCTTC. The chain uses TRBV7-3 and TRBJ2-1, with a tentative D call TRBD1 (6 bases). Germline values: CDR1 SGHTA, CDR2 FQGTGA. V lost 1 base and J 6 bases, leaving 19 bases between the germline ends. The CDR3 length is 17 residues.

A note on this clonotype: An end of the junction does not agree with germline; a read error may underlie this. The J gene is TRBJ2-7, the V gene TRBV19, with D unresolved. CDR3 length: 12 residues. Germline CDR1 LNHDA, CDR2 SQIVND (reference sequence). Here the CDR3 reads CGSSIGGYEQYF. CDR3 nucleotides: TGTGGCAGTAGTATAGGTGGATACGAGCAGTACTTC.